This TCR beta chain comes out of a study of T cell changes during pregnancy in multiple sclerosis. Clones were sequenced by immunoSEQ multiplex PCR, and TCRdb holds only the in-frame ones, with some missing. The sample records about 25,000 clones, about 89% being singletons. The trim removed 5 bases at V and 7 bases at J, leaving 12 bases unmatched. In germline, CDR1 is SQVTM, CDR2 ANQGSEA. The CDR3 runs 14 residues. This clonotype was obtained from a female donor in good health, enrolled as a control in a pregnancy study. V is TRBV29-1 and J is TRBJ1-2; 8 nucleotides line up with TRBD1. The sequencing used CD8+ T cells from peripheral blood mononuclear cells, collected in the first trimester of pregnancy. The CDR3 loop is CSVLNWRQGLGYTF. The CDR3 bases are TGCAGCGTTCTCAACTGGCGACAGGGGCTTGGCTACACCTTC. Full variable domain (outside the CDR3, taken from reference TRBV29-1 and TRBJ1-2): SAVISQKPSRDICQRGTSLTIQCQVDSQVTMMFWYRQQPGQSLTLIATANQGSEATYESGFVIDKFPISRPNLTFSTLTVSNMSPEDSSIYLCSVLNWRQGLGYTFGSGTRLTVV.